This T cell receptor beta chain was sequenced for a study of blood T cells in healthy people across ages. Study-wide results and limits: Getting older went along with TCR beta diversity per million T cells dropping roughly linearly. Diversity was higher, and naive CD4+ cells more numerous, in long-lived donors than in aged donors.

The authors ran a second PCR of 7 to 11 cycles using a sample-barcoded 5' primer and a J-beta primer mix. Via MiXCR, TCRdb re-called the 5' RACE reads, giving one row per CDR3 protein. This table holds some 710,000 distinct CDR3 sequences, about a fifth found once. Regarding this clonotype: Its specificity is not known.

With 9 bases clipped from V and 4 bases from J, the junction kept 8 bases outside the gene matches. The CDR3 is made up of 14 amino acids. Sequences were obtained from blood. The TCR sequence derives from a man aged 65-85 years in good health. V is TRBV12-3 or TRBV12-4 and J is TRBJ2-3; 9 positions match TRBD1. CDR3 in amino acids: CASLRDREADTQYF. Written as DNA, the CDR3 is TGTGCCAGTTTACGGGACAGGGAGGCAGATACGCAGTATTTT.